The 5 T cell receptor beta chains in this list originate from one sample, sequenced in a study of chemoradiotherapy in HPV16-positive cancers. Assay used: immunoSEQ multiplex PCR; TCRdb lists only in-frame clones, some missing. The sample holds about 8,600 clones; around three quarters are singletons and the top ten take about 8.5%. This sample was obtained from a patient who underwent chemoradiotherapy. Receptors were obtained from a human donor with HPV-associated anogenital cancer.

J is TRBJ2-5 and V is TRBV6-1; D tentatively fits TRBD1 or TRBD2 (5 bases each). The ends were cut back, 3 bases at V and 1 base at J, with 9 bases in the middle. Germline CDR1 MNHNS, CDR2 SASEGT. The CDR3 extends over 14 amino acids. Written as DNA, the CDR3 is TGTGCCAGCAGTGATCCGGGACGCCAAGAGACCCAGTACTTC. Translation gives CASSDPGRQETQYF.

The chain's CDR3 is CASSSVSPGGTEAFF. The DNA for the CDR3 is TGTGCCAGCAGTTCGGTGTCACCTGGTGGCACTGAAGCTTTCTTT. This chain joins TRBV27 and TRBJ1-1, with D uncertain. Trimming removed 4 bases at V and 4 bases at J, with 16 bases between. This CDR3 region has 15 residues. Germline V gives CDR1 MNHEY, CDR2 SMNVEV (reference sequence).

This CDR3 is CAWRTRGGFYYEQYF. The CDR3 nucleotides are TGTGCCTGGAGGACCCGGGGGGGTTTTTACTACGAGCAGTACTTC. V is TRBV30 and J is TRBJ2-7; 8 bases are shared with TRBD2. Germline CDR1 reads GTSNPN; CDR2 reads SVGIG (reference sequence). This CDR3 has 15 amino acids. The V gene end was trimmed by 3 bases and the J gene end by 3 bases; junction bases not matched to a gene: 10. The full variable domain, completed using reference TRBV30 and TRBJ2-7, is SQTIHQWPATLVQPVGSPLSLECTVEGTSNPNLYWYRQAAGRGLQLLFYSVGIGQISSEVPQNLSASRPQDRQFILSSKKLLLSDSGFYLCAWRTRGGFYYEQYFGPGTRLTVT.

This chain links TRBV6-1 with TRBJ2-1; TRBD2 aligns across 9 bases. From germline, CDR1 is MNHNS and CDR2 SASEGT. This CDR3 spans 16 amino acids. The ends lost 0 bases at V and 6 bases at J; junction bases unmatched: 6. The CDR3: CASSEALASGVNEQFF. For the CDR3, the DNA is TGTGCCAGCAGTGAAGCGCTGGCTAGCGGGGTCAATGAGCAGTTCTTC.

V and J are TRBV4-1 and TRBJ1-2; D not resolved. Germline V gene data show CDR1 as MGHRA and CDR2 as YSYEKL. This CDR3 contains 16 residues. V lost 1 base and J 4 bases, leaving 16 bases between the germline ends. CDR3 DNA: TGCGCCAGCAGCCAAGCACATTCTGACGGTCTCTATGGCTACACCTTC. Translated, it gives CASSQAHSDGLYGYTF.